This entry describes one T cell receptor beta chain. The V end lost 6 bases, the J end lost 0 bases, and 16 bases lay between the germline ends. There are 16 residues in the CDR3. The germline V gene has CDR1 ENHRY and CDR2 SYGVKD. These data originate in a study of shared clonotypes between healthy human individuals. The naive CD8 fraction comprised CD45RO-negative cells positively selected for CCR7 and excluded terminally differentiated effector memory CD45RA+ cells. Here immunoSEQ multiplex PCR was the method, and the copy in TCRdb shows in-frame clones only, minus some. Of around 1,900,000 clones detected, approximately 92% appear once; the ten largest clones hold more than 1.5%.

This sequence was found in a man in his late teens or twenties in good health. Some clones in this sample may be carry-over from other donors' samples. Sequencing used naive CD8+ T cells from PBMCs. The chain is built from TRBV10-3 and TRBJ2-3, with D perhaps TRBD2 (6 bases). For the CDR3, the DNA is TGTGCCATCAGGGGGACTGGAGAGTCTAGCACAGATACGCAGTATTTT. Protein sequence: CAIRGTGESSTDTQYF.